Listed here are 21 T cell receptor beta chains from one sample, sequenced in a study of T cell responses to AZD1222 COVID-19 vaccine. This table comes from immunoSEQ multiplex PCR, and its TCRdb copy is limited to in-frame clones, with some not included. Among 130,000 to 150,000 clones listed, about 87% were seen once. The sequencing used peripheral blood, collected on day 0 of AZD1222 vaccination. These receptors were taken from an adult in good health.

This rearrangement joins TRBV6-6 to TRBJ2-3; D perhaps matches TRBD2 (7 bases). This CDR3 spans 15 amino acids. Looked up from germline, CDR1 is MNHNY and CDR2 is SVGAGI (reference sequence). Trimming pared 5 bases from V and 0 bases from J, leaving 12 bases between. For the CDR3, the DNA is TGTGCCAGCAGTACTAGGGGGGGAAGCACAGATACGCAGTATTTT. Its protein is CASSTRGGSTDTQYF.

This clone was recorded a few times. This rearrangement joins TRBV2 to TRBJ2-1, with TRBD1 identical over 9 bases. CDR1 SNHLY and CDR2 FYNNEI come from the germline V gene. With 2 bases clipped from V and 8 bases from J, the junction kept 13 bases outside the gene matches. The CDR3 extends over 17 amino acids. The CDR3 region is CASSETTVGTGRYEQFF. CDR3 in DNA: TGTGCCAGCAGTGAAACAACAGTTGGGACAGGGAGGTATGAGCAGTTCTTC.

The chain recombines TRBV18 with TRBJ2-1; D unresolved. Trimming took off 3 bases at V and 6 bases at J, with 9 bases between the two ends. The length of the CDR3 is 13 residues. From germline, CDR1 is KGHSH and CDR2 LQKENI. The CDR3 here is CASSPGQTNEQFF. CDR3 sequence (DNA): TGTGCCAGCTCACCTGGCCAGACCAATGAGCAGTTCTTC.

The genes are TRBV7-9 and TRBJ1-1; no clear D gene. Germline assignment: CDR1 SEHNR and CDR2 FQNEAQ (reference sequence). Trimming stripped 6 bases from V and 0 bases from J, with 17 bases between. The CDR3 contains 16 residues. The CDR3 region is CASRSGRGTMNTEAFF. The CDR3 DNA follows: TGTGCCAGCAGATCCGGGCGGGGTACCATGAACACTGAAGCTTTCTTT.

The chain joins TRBV7-3 to TRBJ2-3; D is perhaps TRBD2 (5 bases). CDR3 length: 14 amino acids. CDR1 SGHTA and CDR2 FQGTGA come from the germline V gene. V lost 2 bases and J lost 7, with 13 bases in between. The CDR3 here is CASSLAGGQNTQYF. The CDR3 DNA sequence: TGTGCCAGCAGCTTAGCGGGCGGGCAAAATACGCAGTATTTT.

CDR3 in DNA: TGTGCCACCTCCCCCCGAGGACTAGCGGGCCTTAGCGATGAGCAGTTCTTC. Protein sequence: CATSPRGLAGLSDEQFF. This chain uses TRBV24-1 with TRBJ2-1; 11 bases agree with TRBD2. The CDR3 runs 17 residues. With 9 bases clipped from V and 8 bases from J, the junction kept 17 bases outside the gene matches. The germline gives CDR1 KGHDR, CDR2 SFDVKD.

This rearrangement joins TRBV7-8 to TRBJ1-2, with TRBD1 matching 8 bases. From germline, CDR1 is SGHVS and CDR2 FQNEAQ. V lost 0 bases and J lost 5; bases outside the gene matches: 8. CDR3 length equals 16 residues. For the CDR3, the DNA is TGTGCCAGCAGCTTAGCCGACCCGGGACAGGCGTATGGCTACACCTTC. This gives the protein CASSLADPGQAYGYTF.

This chain links TRBV7-2 with TRBJ2-1, with a possible D match to TRBD2 (7 bases). The length of the CDR3 is 17 residues. Germline lookup yields CDR1 SGHTA and CDR2 FQGNSA. Deletions cut 5 bases from V and 4 bases from J, with 21 bases between. CDR3 loop: CASSTLRGGGAYNEQFF. DNA of the CDR3: TGTGCCAGCAGCACCCTCCGGGGCGGGGGCGCATACAATGAGCAGTTCTTC.

The chain recombines TRBV4-2 with TRBJ1-2; D might be TRBD1 (6 bases). The CDR3 runs to 15 residues. Trimming took 0 bases from V and 5 from J, leaving 13 bases between them. Germline assignment: CDR1 LGHNA and CDR2 YNFKEQ. CDR3 residues: CASSQDYQGRYGYTF. The CDR3 bases are TGTGCCAGCAGCCAAGACTATCAGGGGCGGTATGGCTACACCTTC.

This chain connects TRBV11-3 to TRBJ2-1; tentatively, D is TRBD2 (7 bases). V was shortened by 1 base and J by 7 bases, with 17 bases between the two germline ends. Germline lookup yields CDR1 SGHNT and CDR2 YENEEA. The CDR3 extends over 16 amino acids. The CDR3 spells CASSLGTGRGRNEQFF. In DNA form, the CDR3 reads TGTGCCAGCAGCTTAGGTACAGGGAGGGGGAGGAATGAGCAGTTCTTC.

This chain links TRBV7-2 with TRBJ2-5; the match to TRBD2 covers 8 bases. V dropped 3 bases and J dropped 5; count of bases not matched to a gene: 11. This CDR3 contains 16 residues. Looked up from germline, CDR1 is SGHTA and CDR2 is FQGNSA. This CDR3 is CASSFSIGGGRETQYF. The CDR3, as DNA: TGTGCCAGCAGCTTTTCTATCGGGGGGGGCCGGGAGACCCAGTACTTC. Drawing the rest from reference TRBV7-2 and TRBJ2-5, the complete variable domain is GAGVSQSPSNKVTEKGKDVELRCDPISGHTALYWYRQSLGQGLEFLIYFQGNSAPDKSGLPSDRFSAERTGGSVSTLTIQRTQQEDSAVYLCASSFSIGGGRETQYFGPGTRLLVL.

The V gene is TRBV5-6, the J gene TRBJ2-3; TRBD2 matches 11 bases. V lost 6 bases and J lost 7; bases outside the gene matches: 10. In germline, CDR1 is SGHDT, CDR2 YYEEEE. This CDR3 is 15 amino acids long. The CDR3 DNA reads as TGTGCCAGCAACCTTCCCGCTAGCGGGAGGTATACGCAGTATTTT. Protein: CASNLPASGRYTQYF.

This chain uses TRBV3-1 (or the pseudogene TRBV3-2) with TRBJ1-6; the match to TRBD1 covers 8 bases. This CDR3 has 15 residues. Unmatched junction bases numbered 4, after V lost 2 bases and J lost 7 bases. Germline V gives CDR1 LGHDT, CDR2 YNNKEL (reference sequence). The CDR3 sequence is CASSQSQGANSPLHF. CDR3 in DNA: TGTGCCAGCAGCCAAAGTCAGGGGGCGAATTCACCCCTCCACTTT.

This rearrangement joins TRBV6-1 to TRBJ2-7, with 12 positions matching TRBD1. The ends lost 2 bases at V and 3 bases at J; junction bases unmatched: 5. CDR1 and CDR2 (germline): MNHNS, SASEGT. The CDR3 covers 16 residues. CDR3 sequence reads: CASSESGQGAGYEQYF. CDR3 DNA sequence: TGTGCCAGCAGTGAATCGGGACAGGGGGCGGGCTACGAGCAGTACTTC.

CDR3: CASSVNGDTEAFF. The CDR3 coding sequence is TGTGCCAGCAGTGTAAACGGGGACACTGAAGCTTTCTTT. The rearrangement uses TRBV2 and TRBJ1-1, with D hard to call. The CDR3 contains 13 residues. The V and J ends lost 4 bases and 3 bases respectively, with 9 bases between them. Germline loops: CDR1 SNHLY, CDR2 FYNNEI.

CDR3 in amino acids: CASSPSDNQPQHF. CDR3 in DNA: TGTGCCAGCTCACCGTCTGACAATCAGCCCCAGCATTTT. This chain uses TRBV18 with TRBJ1-5; D is undetermined. This CDR3 comprises 13 residues. Trimming removed 3 bases from V and 3 bases from J, with 6 bases in between. Germline CDR1 KGHSH, CDR2 LQKENI.

The V gene is TRBV7-3, the J gene TRBJ2-6, with D perhaps assigned TRBD1 or TRBD2 (6 bases each). Germline V lookup: CDR1 SGHTA, CDR2 FQGTGA. The CDR3 is 16 residues long. Trimming cost V 0 bases and J 2 bases, with 8 bases left between them. The CDR3 sequence: CASSLTGGAGANVLTF. Here the CDR3 DNA reads TGTGCCAGCAGCTTAACGGGGGGCGCTGGGGCCAACGTCCTGACTTTC.

The chain joins TRBV6-5 to TRBJ1-1; D not resolved. Germline V gives CDR1 MNHEY, CDR2 SVGAGI. CDR3 length: 15 amino acids. V lost 6 bases, J lost 0 bases, and 14 bases lay in between. The DNA for the CDR3 is TGTGCCAGCAGCCTTGGAGGGTCTTTGAACACTGAAGCTTTCTTT. It is translated as CASSLGGSLNTEAFF.

V gene TRBV25-1 combines with J gene TRBJ1-1; D is undetermined. CDR1 is MGHDK, CDR2 SYGVNS, per germline. This CDR3 has 12 residues. Trimming took off 4 bases at V and 1 base at J, with 4 bases between the two ends. The CDR3 DNA follows: TGTGCCAGCAGTGGATGGAACACTGAAGCTTTCTTT. Protein sequence: CASSGWNTEAFF.

V gene TRBV18 combines with J gene TRBJ1-2, with D possibly being TRBD1 (5 bases). CDR1 KGHSH and CDR2 LQKENI come from the germline V gene. The CDR3 loop spans 13 amino acids. V was trimmed by 3 bases and J by 6 bases, leaving 11 bases between them. CDR3 region: CASSPETVDGYTF. The CDR3 nucleotides read TGTGCCAGCTCACCCGAGACAGTGGATGGCTACACCTTC.

This clone came up a few times. The chain has TRBV5-1 and TRBJ1-2, with a possible D match to TRBD1 (5 bases). This CDR3 region has 14 residues. The V end was cut by 3 bases, the J end by 0 bases, with 9 bases between. Per germline, CDR1 SGHRS and CDR2 YFSETQ. DNA for the CDR3: TGCGCCAGCAGCTCCCAGGGCGCTAACTATGGCTACACCTTC. This gives the protein CASSSQGANYGYTF.